A single sample is the source of the 11 T cell receptor beta chains below, sequenced in a study of blood T cells in healthy people across ages. Alongside a J-beta primer mix, a sample-barcoded 5' primer served in a second PCR lasting roughly 7 to 11 cycles. MiXCR, applied by TCRdb to the 5' RACE reads, yields one record per CDR3 protein. This sample has about 800,000 distinct CDR3 sequences, with around half found just once. Sequenced: blood. The receptors stem from a man older than 75 in good health.

The chain couples TRBV27 to TRBJ1-2, with D maybe TRBD1 (5 bases). This CDR3 contains 13 residues. CDR1 is MNHEY and CDR2 is SMNVEV in the germline V gene (reference sequence). The V end lost 5 bases, the J end lost 2 bases, and 9 bases lay between the germline ends. CDR3 DNA: TGTGCCAGCAGTCCTGGGGACAACTATGGCTACACCTTC. It specifies CASSPGDNYGYTF.

This chain links TRBV19 with TRBJ2-3, with 10 bases that match TRBD2. Unmatched junction bases numbered 7, after V lost 7 bases and J lost 3 bases. This CDR3 is 15 amino acids long. Germline V gene data show CDR1 as LNHDA and CDR2 as SQIVND (reference sequence). CDR3 DNA sequence: TGTGCCAGTACCACAGCGGGAGGGCCTACAGATACGCAGTATTTT. It yields the protein CASTTAGGPTDTQYF.

This clonotype occurred a few times. The chain carries TRBV20-1 and TRBJ2-6; D is uncertain. Germline CDR1 reads DFQATT; CDR2 reads SNEGSKA (reference sequence). This CDR3 has 16 residues. The V gene lost 6 bases and the J gene lost 2 bases, with 17 bases spanning the gap. The CDR3 bases are TGCAGTGCAGAACAGACACGGGCCCCTGGGGCCAACGTCCTGACTTTC. It yields the protein CSAEQTRAPGANVLTF.

V usage is TRBV12-3 or TRBV12-4 and J usage is TRBJ2-2; possible D gene TRBD1, 6 bases. V was pared by 5 bases and J by 6 bases, with 22 bases between. The CDR3 has 17 residues. CDR3 DNA: TGTGCCAGCAGTCCGCGTGTGAGGGGGAGCCCACCCGGGGAGCTGTTTTTT. It specifies CASSPRVRGSPPGELFF.

This clonotype turned up a few times. The chain combines TRBV12-3 or TRBV12-4 with TRBJ2-3; TRBD2 aligns across 13 bases. The length of the CDR3 is 17 residues. Losses at the gene ends were 4 bases for V and 1 base for J; bases not matched to a gene: 5. The CDR3 nucleotides read TGTGCCAGCAGTTCCGGACTAGCGGGGGCTGGCACAGATACGCAGTATTTT. This encodes CASSSGLAGAGTDTQYF.

This clonotype appeared a few times. This sequence joins TRBV4-3 and TRBJ2-1; TRBD1 aligns across 7 bases. Trimming took 3 bases from V and 2 from J; bases not matched to a gene: 4. There are 15 residues in the CDR3. In germline, CDR1 is LGHNA, CDR2 YSLEER. The CDR3 DNA is TGCGCCAGCAGCCAGGGGACAGAAACCTACAATGAGCAGTTCTTC. Protein: CASSQGTETYNEQFF.

This clonotype was observed a few times. The chain has TRBV5-1 and TRBJ2-1, with 7 bases lining up with TRBD1. V lost 0 bases and J lost 5; bases outside the gene matches: 5. This CDR3 is built from 15 residues. Germline loops: CDR1 SGHRS, CDR2 YFSETQ. The CDR3 sequence: CASSLVGDRNNEQFF. As DNA, the CDR3 is TGCGCCAGCAGCTTGGTAGGGGACAGAAACAATGAGCAGTTCTTC. The variable domain in full, with the rest retrieved from reference TRBV5-1 and TRBJ2-1, is KAGVTQTPRYLIKTRGQQVTLSCSPISGHRSVSWYQQTPGQGLQFLFEYFSETQRNKGNFPGRFSGRQFSNSRSEMNVSTLELGDSALYLCASSLVGDRNNEQFFGPGTRLTVL.

The chain recombines TRBV29-1 with TRBJ1-1; TRBD1 agrees at 9 bases. This CDR3 is built from 13 residues. V lost 7 bases to trimming and J lost 11 bases; unmatched junction nucleotides: 14. From germline, CDR1 is SQVTM and CDR2 ANQGSEA. The CDR3 sequence: CSAGITGGTLAFF. The CDR3 nucleotides read TGCAGCGCCGGAATTACAGGGGGCACGTTGGCTTTCTTT.

The chain couples TRBV20-1 to TRBJ1-4; D unclear. V was trimmed by 0 bases and J by 0 bases, leaving 11 bases between them. CDR1 and CDR2 from the germline V gene are DFQATT and SNEGSKA (reference sequence). This CDR3 contains 16 residues. CDR3 DNA sequence: TGCAGTGCTAGAGATCAGGTGGCGGCAACTAATGAAAAACTGTTTTTT. Protein: CSARDQVAATNEKLFF.

A note on this clonotype: Given a much more abundant clone one base away, this may be a read error. The chain has TRBV28 and TRBJ2-7, with 10 positions matching TRBD2. The end of the DNA is better explained by TRBJ2-5, so the J call may be wrong. Germline-derived CDR1 and CDR2 are MDHEN and SYDVKM. CDR3 length: 15 residues. CDR3 sequence reads: CASGLSLAGVGTQYF. In DNA, the CDR3 is TGTGCCAGCGGTTTATCTCTAGCGGGAGTAGGGACCCAGTACTTC.

CDR3 nucleotide sequence: TGCAGCGTTCAACATAGTCTTCAGAACATTCAGTACTTC. Translating it yields CSVQHSLQNIQYF. This chain links TRBV29-1 with TRBJ2-4; D gene ambiguous. Germline lookup yields CDR1 SQVTM and CDR2 ANQGSEA. Trimming stripped 5 bases from V and 7 bases from J, with 15 bases between. The CDR3 length is 13 residues.